This is a list of T cell receptor beta chains from one sample in a study of response to subunit inactivated influenza vaccine. One entry per CDR3 protein results from TCRdb running MiXCR on the RT-PCR reads. The table shows 500,000 to 600,000 distinct CDR3 sequences, with 6% to 9% occurring only once. The specimen comprised PBMCs from blood, sampled around 25 months after vaccination. The receptor source for this set is a man aged 45 to 75 who received an inactivated influenza vaccine. Each CDR3 is given with its conserved first and last residue. D genes are given only for firm matches. Clone size is given for some rows only: seen once, a few or many times, or a class if the clone is expanded.

d_gene,len,abundance,v_gene,j_gene,CDR3nt,CDR3aa
TRBD1,16,-,TRBV20-1,TRBJ2-5,TGCAGTGCTAGGAACAAGGACAGGAAGGGAGTAGAGACCCAGTACTTC,CSARNKDRKGVETQYF
-,15,few,TRBV5-1,TRBJ2-1,TGCGCCAGCAGCTTGAGGCCCCAGGAGGGTAATGAGCAGTTCTTC,CASSLRPQEGNEQFF
TRBD2,13,-,TRBV20-1,TRBJ2-5,TGCAGTGCGGGGCGGGAGGGTCTAGAGACCCAGTACTTC,CSAGREGLETQYF
TRBD2,15,medium-sized,TRBV29-1,TRBJ2-3,TGCAGCGTTGAGGGACTAGCGGGAGCAATAGATACGCAGTATTTT,CSVEGLAGAIDTQYF
-,14,-,TRBV6-5,TRBJ2-2,TGTGCCAGCAGTAAATCTAGGAACACCGGGGAGCTGTTTTTT,CASSKSRNTGELFF
-,13,few,TRBV2,TRBJ1-1,TGTGCCAGCAGCGGGGCCGGACTCACTGAAGCTTTCTTT,CASSGAGLTEAFF
-,15,few,TRBV5-4,TRBJ1-6,TGTGCCAGCAGCTTGGCCAGGGGCGCTAATTCACCCCTCCACTTT,CASSLARGANSPLHF
TRBD2,16,few,TRBV5-4,TRBJ2-3,TGTGCCAGCAGCGGTACTAGCGGGGGGTCCACAGATACGCAGTATTTT,CASSGTSGGSTDTQYF
-,12,-,TRBV11-2,TRBJ2-1,TGTGCCAGCAGCTTAGAGAGGGGTGAGCAGTTCTTC,CASSLERGEQFF
TRBD1,14,many,TRBV6-5,TRBJ1-1,TGTGCCAGCAGTTACTCGGGACAGGGAACTGAAGCTTTCTTT,CASSYSGQGTEAFF
TRBD1,17,few,TRBV6-4,TRBJ2-7,TGTGCCAGCAAGGCTACGGGACAGGGAGTCACCGGCTACGAGCAGTACTTC,CASKATGQGVTGYEQYF
-,13,-,TRBV5-1,TRBJ1-2,TGCGCCAGCAGCCCTGGAAGGGACTATGGCTACACCTTC,CASSPGRDYGYTF
TRBD2,14,many,TRBV28,TRBJ2-7,TGTGCCAGCAGAAGAGCGGGAGGGCCGGGAGAGCAGTACTTC,CASRRAGGPGEQYF
TRBD1,13,few,TRBV12-3/TRBV12-4,TRBJ2-1,TGTGCCAGCAGTTCGACAGGGCGCAATGAGCAGTTCTTC,CASSSTGRNEQFF
-,17,few,TRBV27,TRBJ1-5,TGTGCCAGCAGTTCCTCCCCCACAGGCTATAGCAATCAGCCCCAGCATTTT,CASSSSPTGYSNQPQHF
-,14,-,TRBV20-1,TRBJ2-5,TGCAGTGCCAACCCCGGCGGCGATCAAGAGACCCAGTACTTC,CSANPGGDQETQYF
TRBD1,15,-,TRBV20-1,TRBJ2-1,TGCAGTGCTAGGAGCGGGACAGGGGACTTCAATGAGCAGTTCTTC,CSARSGTGDFNEQFF
TRBD2,14,-,TRBV11-2,TRBJ2-3,TGTGCCAGCAGGGTAGCGGGGGAGCGAGATACGCAGTATTTT,CASRVAGERDTQYF
-,14,-,TRBV19,TRBJ1-5,TGTGCAGTAAGTGGGGATTATAGCAATCAGCCCCAGCATTTT,CAVSGDYSNQPQHF
-,12,-,TRBV5-1,TRBJ1-2,TGCGCCAGCAGCCAAACGGACTATGGCTACACCTTC,CASSQTDYGYTF
TRBD2,15,-,TRBV4-2,TRBJ2-5,TGTGCCAGCAGCCACTCCGGGGGGGCCGGAGAGACCCAGTACTTC,CASSHSGGAGETQYF
-,13,-,TRBV6-1,TRBJ1-4,TGTGCCAGCAGACAAGGACCAAGAGAAAAACTGTTTTTT,CASRQGPREKLFF
-,13,-,TRBV12-3/TRBV12-4,TRBJ2-2,TGTGCCAGCAGAGGGCGCCGTACCGGGGAGCTGTTTTTT,CASRGRRTGELFF
-,14,many,TRBV4-1,TRBJ2-7,TGCGCCAGCAGCCAAGTAGTGGCCGCGTACGAGCAGTACTTC,CASSQVVAAYEQYF
TRBD2,17,many,TRBV3-1,TRBJ2-4,TGTGCCAGCAGCTCCCCCCCTCAAGTTGCGGGGGTAGTCATTCAGTACTTC,CASSSPPQVAGVVIQYF
TRBD1,13,few,TRBV7-9,TRBJ2-3,TGTGCCAGCAGTCACAGGGGGCCGGATACGCAGTATTTT,CASSHRGPDTQYF
-,14,few,TRBV28,TRBJ1-1,TGTGCCACCAGAGCGGTCGAGGGGGGCACTGAAGCTTTCTTT,CATRAVEGGTEAFF
-,16,few,TRBV15,TRBJ1-1,TGTGCCACCAGCCGCCGATCCGGGGGGGTGAACACTGAAGCTTTCTTT,CATSRRSGGVNTEAFF
TRBD2,16,many,TRBV27,TRBJ2-3,TGTGCCAGCAGTTTATTAGCGGGAGGGCCCCTGGATACGCAGTATTTT,CASSLLAGGPLDTQYF
-,11,many,TRBV20-1,TRBJ2-7,TGCAGTGCGGATCGGGACAACGAGCAGTACTTC,CSADRDNEQYF
TRBD2,17,few,TRBV7-3,TRBJ2-1,TGTGCCAGCAGCGCTATCGGGACTAGCGGGAGAGACAATGAGCAGTTCTTC,CASSAIGTSGRDNEQFF
TRBD2,15,few,TRBV7-2,TRBJ2-5,TGTGCCAGCAGCTCGGGGCCGGGGGGACGTGAGACCCAGTACTTC,CASSSGPGGRETQYF
-,13,many,TRBV5-1,TRBJ1-1,TGCGCCAGCAGCTTGACAGGGATATCTGAAGCTTTCTTT,CASSLTGISEAFF
-,17,few,TRBV7-2,TRBJ2-1,TGTGCCAGCAGCTTAGGAGCAACCAGCCGGGGCGACAATGAGCAGTTCTTC,CASSLGATSRGDNEQFF
-,12,many,TRBV12-3/TRBV12-4,TRBJ1-6,TGTGCCAGCAGTTTAGTTTTCTCACCCCTCCACTTT,CASSLVFSPLHF
-,11,many,TRBV6-5,TRBJ2-3,TGTGCCAGCAGCACCGTTGATACGCAGTATTTT,CASSTVDTQYF
TRBD1,16,few,TRBV12-3/TRBV12-4,TRBJ2-7,TGTGCCAGCAGTTTAAGGGACAGGGGCTCTCCCCGGCGGCAGTACTTC,CASSLRDRGSPRRQYF
-,12,many,TRBV3-1,TRBJ2-2,TGTGCCAGCAGACAGATAGGTGGGGAGCTGTTTTTT,CASRQIGGELFF
-,14,few,TRBV12-3/TRBV12-4,TRBJ1-1,TGTGCCAGCAGTTTACGGGCAGCGAACACTGAAGCTTTCTTT,CASSLRAANTEAFF
TRBD1,13,many,TRBV7-2,TRBJ2-5,TGTGCCAGCAGAAAGACAGGGGCAGAGACCCAGTACTTC,CASRKTGAETQYF
-,14,-,TRBV5-6,TRBJ2-2,TGTGCCAGCAGCAGCAACATGGGCGTGGGGGAGCTGATTTTT,CASSSNMGVGELIF
TRBD2,14,-,TRBV7-8,TRBJ2-2,TGTGCCAGCGGGCGGGAGGGAATCAGCGGGGAGCTGTTTTTT,CASGREGISGELFF
-,15,few,TRBV5-1,TRBJ2-2,TGCGCCAGCAGCTTGAGCGGACGGCTCACCGGGGAGCTGTTTTTT,CASSLSGRLTGELFF
TRBD2,15,many,TRBV10-3,TRBJ2-1,TGTGCCATCAATGTCGGGACTAGGGCCTGGGATGAGCAGTTCTTC,CAINVGTRAWDEQFF
-,14,many,TRBV10-3,TRBJ1-3,TGTGCCATCAGAGAGGGTATCTCTGGAAACACCATATATTTT,CAIREGISGNTIYF
-,14,few,TRBV18,TRBJ2-1,TGTGCCAGCTCTTACGACAGTGTTTTCAATGAGCAGTTCTTC,CASSYDSVFNEQFF
TRBD2,15,many,TRBV4-2,TRBJ2-7,TGTGCCAGCAGCTCACTAGCGGGAGGGCCGGGTGAGCAGTACTTC,CASSSLAGGPGEQYF
TRBD1,15,few,TRBV4-2,TRBJ2-7,TGTGCCAGCAGCCCCTCGGGACAGGGTCGTTACGAGCAGTACTTC,CASSPSGQGRYEQYF
TRBD1,13,many,TRBV11-2,TRBJ1-2,TGTGCCAGCAGCTTCGACAGGGCTAATGGCTACACCTTC,CASSFDRANGYTF
-,14,-,TRBV29-1,TRBJ2-2,TGCAGCGTTGCCCGGGTGGTGGGCACCGGGGAGCTGTTTTTT,CSVARVVGTGELFF
TRBD1,16,few,TRBV18,TRBJ1-4,TGTGCCAGCTCACTACGTACGGGACAGGGATCTGAAAAACTGTTTTTT,CASSLRTGQGSEKLFF
TRBD2,16,many,TRBV6-1,TRBJ2-1,TGTGCCAGCAGCAGACTAGCGGGGGGGCCCGGAAATGAGCAGTTCTTC,CASSRLAGGPGNEQFF
TRBD1,15,many,TRBV15,TRBJ1-5,TGTGCCACCAGCAGTACAGGGGTTAGCAATCAGCCCCAGCATTTT,CATSSTGVSNQPQHF
-,13,-,TRBV7-2,TRBJ2-2,TGTGCCAGCAGCGCCAGGCCCACCGGGGAGCTGTTTTTT,CASSARPTGELFF
-,14,few,TRBV7-9,TRBJ1-1,TGTGCCAGCAGCTTATTGGCGTTGAACACTGAAGCTTTCTTT,CASSLLALNTEAFF
TRBD2,14,few,TRBV20-1,TRBJ2-5,TGCAGTGCCCATGGACTAGCGGGAGCCGGGACCCAGTACTTC,CSAHGLAGAGTQYF
TRBD2,15,many,TRBV6-2/TRBV6-3,TRBJ2-7,TGTGCCAGCAGTTACGGCGCTAGCGGGAGCAACGAGCAGTACTTC,CASSYGASGSNEQYF